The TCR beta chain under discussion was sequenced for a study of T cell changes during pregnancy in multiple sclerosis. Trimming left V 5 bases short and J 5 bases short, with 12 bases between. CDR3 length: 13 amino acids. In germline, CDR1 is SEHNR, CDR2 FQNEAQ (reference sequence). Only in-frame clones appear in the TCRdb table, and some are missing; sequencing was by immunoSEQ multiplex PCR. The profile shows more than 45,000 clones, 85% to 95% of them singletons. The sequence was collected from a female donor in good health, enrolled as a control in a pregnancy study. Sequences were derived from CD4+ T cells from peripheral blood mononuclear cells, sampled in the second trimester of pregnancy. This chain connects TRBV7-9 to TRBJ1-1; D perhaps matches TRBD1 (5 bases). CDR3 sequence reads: CASSALQVTEAFF. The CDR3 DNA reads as TGTGCCAGCAGCGCGCTACAGGTGACTGAAGCTTTCTTT.